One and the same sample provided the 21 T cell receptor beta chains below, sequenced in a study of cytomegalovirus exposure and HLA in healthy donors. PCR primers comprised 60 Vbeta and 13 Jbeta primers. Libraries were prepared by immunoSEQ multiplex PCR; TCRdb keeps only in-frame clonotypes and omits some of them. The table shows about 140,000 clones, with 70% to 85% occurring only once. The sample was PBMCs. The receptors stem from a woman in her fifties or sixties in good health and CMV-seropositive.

The CDR3 DNA reads as TGTGCCAGCAGTTTGCAACTAGCGGGAGGGATAGATACGCAGTATTTT. As protein: CASSLQLAGGIDTQYF. The genes are TRBV28 and TRBJ2-3, with 13 bases matching TRBD2. CDR1 is MDHEN, CDR2 SYDVKM, per germline. Trimming removed 3 bases from V and 5 bases from J; junction bases left unmatched: 5. The CDR3 is made up of 16 amino acids.

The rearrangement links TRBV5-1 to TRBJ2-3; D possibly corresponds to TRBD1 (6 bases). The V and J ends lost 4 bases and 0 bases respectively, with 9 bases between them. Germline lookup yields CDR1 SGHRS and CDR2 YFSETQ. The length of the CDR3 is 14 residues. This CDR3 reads CASSRQESTDTQYF. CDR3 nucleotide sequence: TGCGCCAGCAGCAGACAGGAGAGCACAGATACGCAGTATTTT.

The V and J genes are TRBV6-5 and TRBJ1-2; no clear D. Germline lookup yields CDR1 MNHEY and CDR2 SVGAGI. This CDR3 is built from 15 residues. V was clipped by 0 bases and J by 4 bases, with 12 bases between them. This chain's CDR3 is CASSYSVGSGYGYTF. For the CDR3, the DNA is TGTGCCAGCAGTTACTCGGTGGGTAGCGGCTATGGCTACACCTTC.

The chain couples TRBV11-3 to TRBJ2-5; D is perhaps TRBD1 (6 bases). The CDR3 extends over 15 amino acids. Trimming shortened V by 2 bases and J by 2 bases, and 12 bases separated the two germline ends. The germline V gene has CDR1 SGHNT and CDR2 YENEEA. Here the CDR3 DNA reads TGTGCCAGCAGCTTAACCCGGGACACTCAAGAGACCCAGTACTTC. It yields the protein CASSLTRDTQETQYF.

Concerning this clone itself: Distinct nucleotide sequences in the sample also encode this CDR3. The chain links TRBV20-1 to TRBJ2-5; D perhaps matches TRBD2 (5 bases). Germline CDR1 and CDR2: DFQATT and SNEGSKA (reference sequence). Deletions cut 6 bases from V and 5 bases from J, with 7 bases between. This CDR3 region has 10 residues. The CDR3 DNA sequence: TGCAGTGCCCGGAGGGAGACCCAGTACTTC. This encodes CSARRETQYF.

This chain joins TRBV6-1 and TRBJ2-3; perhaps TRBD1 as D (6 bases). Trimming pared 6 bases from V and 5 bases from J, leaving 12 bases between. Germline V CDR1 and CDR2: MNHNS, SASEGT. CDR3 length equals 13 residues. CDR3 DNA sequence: TGTGCCAGCAGGCCCGGACAGAGAGATACGCAGTATTTT. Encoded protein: CASRPGQRDTQYF.

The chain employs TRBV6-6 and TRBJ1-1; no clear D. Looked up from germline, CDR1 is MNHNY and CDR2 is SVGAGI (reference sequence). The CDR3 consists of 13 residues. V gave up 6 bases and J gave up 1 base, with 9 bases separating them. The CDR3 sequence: CASSRGRNTEAFF. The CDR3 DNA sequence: TGTGCCAGCAGCCGGGGTCGGAACACTGAAGCTTTCTTT.

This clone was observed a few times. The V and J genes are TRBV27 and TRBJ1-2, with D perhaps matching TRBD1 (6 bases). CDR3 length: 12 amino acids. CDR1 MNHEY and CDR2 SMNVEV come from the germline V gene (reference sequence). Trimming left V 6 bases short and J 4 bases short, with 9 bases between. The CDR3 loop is CASRTGLYGYTF. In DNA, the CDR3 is TGTGCCAGCAGAACAGGGCTCTATGGCTACACCTTC.

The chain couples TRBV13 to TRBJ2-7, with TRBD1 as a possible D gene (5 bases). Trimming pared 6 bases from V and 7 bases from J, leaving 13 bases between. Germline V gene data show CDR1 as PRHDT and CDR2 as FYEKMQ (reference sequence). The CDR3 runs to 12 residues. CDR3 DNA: TGTGCCAGCAGATCTGGACCAGGGGAGCAGTACTTC. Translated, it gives CASRSGPGEQYF.

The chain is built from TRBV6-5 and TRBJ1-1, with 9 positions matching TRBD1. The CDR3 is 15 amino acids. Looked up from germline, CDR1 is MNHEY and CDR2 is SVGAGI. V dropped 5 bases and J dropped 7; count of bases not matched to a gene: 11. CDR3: CASSTRDRAAHEAFF. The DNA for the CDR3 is TGTGCCAGCAGTACCAGGGACAGGGCGGCGCATGAAGCTTTCTTT.

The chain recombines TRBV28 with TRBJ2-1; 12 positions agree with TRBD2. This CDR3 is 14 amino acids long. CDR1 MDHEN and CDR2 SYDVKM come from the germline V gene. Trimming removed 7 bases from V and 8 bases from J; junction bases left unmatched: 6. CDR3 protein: CASIETSGRDEQFF. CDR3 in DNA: TGTGCCAGCATTGAGACTAGCGGGAGAGATGAGCAGTTCTTC.

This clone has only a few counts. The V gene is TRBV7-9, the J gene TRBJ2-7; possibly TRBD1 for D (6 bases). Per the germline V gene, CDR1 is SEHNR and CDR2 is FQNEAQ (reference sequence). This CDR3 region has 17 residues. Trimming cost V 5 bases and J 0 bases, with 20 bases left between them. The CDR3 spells CASSPAPLGAASYEQYF. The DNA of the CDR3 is TGTGCCAGCAGCCCGGCACCCTTGGGGGCGGCCTCCTACGAGCAGTACTTC.

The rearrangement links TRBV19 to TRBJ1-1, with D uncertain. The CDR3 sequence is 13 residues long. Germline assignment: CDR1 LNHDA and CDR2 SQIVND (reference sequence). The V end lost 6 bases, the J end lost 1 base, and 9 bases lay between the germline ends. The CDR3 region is CASRHTRNTEAFF. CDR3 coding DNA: TGTGCCAGTAGACATACACGGAACACTGAAGCTTTCTTT.

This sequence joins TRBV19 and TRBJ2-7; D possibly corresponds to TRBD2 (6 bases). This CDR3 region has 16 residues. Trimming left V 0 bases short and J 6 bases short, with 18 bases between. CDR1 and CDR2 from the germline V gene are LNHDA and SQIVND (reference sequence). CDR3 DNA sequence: TGTGCCAGTAGTATAGATCATACGGACATCGGGGGCGAGCAGTACTTC. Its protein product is CASSIDHTDIGGEQYF.

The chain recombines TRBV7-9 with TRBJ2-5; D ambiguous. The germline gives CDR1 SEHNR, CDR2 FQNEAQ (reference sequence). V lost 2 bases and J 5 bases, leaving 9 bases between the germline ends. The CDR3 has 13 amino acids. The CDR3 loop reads CASSLSASETQYF. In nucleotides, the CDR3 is TGTGCCAGCAGCTTATCTGCGTCCGAGACCCAGTACTTC. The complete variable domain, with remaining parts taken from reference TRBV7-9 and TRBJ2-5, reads DTGVSQNPRHKITKRGQNVTFRCDPISEHNRLYWYRQTLGQGPEFLTYFQNEAQLEKSRLLSDRFSAERPKGSFSTLEIQRTEQGDSAMYLCASSLSASETQYFGPGTRLLVL.

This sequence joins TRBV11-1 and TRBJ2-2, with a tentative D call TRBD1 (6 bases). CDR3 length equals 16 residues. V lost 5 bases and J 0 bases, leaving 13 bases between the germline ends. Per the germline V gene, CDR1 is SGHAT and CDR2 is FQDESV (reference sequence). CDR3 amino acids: CASSRGGQSNTGELFF. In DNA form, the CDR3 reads TGTGCCAGCAGCCGAGGTGGACAGTCGAACACCGGGGAGCTGTTTTTT.

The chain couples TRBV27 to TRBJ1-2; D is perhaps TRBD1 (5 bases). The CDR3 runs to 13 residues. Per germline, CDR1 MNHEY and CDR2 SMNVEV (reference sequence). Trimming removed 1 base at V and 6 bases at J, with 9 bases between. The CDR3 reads CASSLLLGDGYTF. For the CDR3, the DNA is TGTGCCAGCAGTTTATTGTTAGGGGATGGCTACACCTTC.

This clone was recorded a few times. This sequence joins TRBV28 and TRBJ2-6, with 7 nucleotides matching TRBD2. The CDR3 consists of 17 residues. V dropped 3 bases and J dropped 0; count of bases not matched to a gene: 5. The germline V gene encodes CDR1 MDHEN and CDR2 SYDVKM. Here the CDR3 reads CASSFGGRLSGANVLTF. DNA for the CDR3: TGTGCCAGCAGTTTTGGCGGGAGACTCTCTGGGGCCAACGTCCTGACTTTC.

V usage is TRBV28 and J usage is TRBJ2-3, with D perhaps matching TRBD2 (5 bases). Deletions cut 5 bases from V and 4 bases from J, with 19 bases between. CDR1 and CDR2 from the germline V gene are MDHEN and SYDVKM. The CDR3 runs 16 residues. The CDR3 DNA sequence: TGTGCCAGCAGTACTTGGACTGCGATCGGCGCAGATACGCAGTATTTT. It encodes CASSTWTAIGADTQYF.

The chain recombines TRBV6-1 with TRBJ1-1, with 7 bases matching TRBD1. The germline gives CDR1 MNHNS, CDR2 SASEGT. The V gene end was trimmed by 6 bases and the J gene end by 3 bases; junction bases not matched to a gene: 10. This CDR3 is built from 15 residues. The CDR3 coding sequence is TGTGCCAGCAGAGCTTACAGGGGTGGCGACACTGAAGCTTTCTTT. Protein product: CASRAYRGGDTEAFF.

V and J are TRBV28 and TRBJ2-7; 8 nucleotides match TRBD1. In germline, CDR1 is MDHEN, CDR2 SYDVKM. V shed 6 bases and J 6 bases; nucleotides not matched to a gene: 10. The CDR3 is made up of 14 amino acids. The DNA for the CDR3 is TGTGCCAGCAGCCTCCTGACAGGGGCTAGCGAGCAGTACTTC. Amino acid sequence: CASSLLTGASEQYF.